These T cell receptor beta chains were read from a single sample in a study of blood T cell repertoires in COVID-19. Profiling relied on immunoSEQ multiplex PCR, and the TCRdb table lists in-frame clones only, not all of them. In the table there are 180,000 or so clones, roughly 85% of which are singletons. Sample: peripheral blood. The receptors shown here come from an older woman with acute or convalescent COVID-19. Each CDR3 is given with its conserved first and last residue. The D gene is left open where the match is weak. Rows give clone size only sometimes, using once, few, many, or a class for an expanded clone.

size	V	J	D	DNA	CDR3
-	TRBV12-3/TRBV12-4	TRBJ2-7	TRBD2	TGTGCCAGCGCGAGGCGGGAGGCCCTCGAGCAGTACTTC	CASARREALEQYF
-	TRBV19	TRBJ2-3	TRBD1	TGTGCCAGTAGTCGGGGACAGGGGGCGACAGATACGCAGTATTTT	CASSRGQGATDTQYF
-	TRBV4-1	TRBJ1-2	-	TGCGCCAGCAGCCCCGGCGGACAGATCATGAATGGCTACACCTTC	CASSPGGQIMNGYTF
-	TRBV28	TRBJ2-7	TRBD1	TGTGCCAGCAGTTTACTGGGGGGACAGGGGACGTACGAGCAGTACTTC	CASSLLGGQGTYEQYF
-	TRBV10-2	TRBJ1-5	TRBD1	TGCGCCAGCAGTGAGACAGGGGGGGTCAATCAGCCCCAGCATTTT	CASSETGGVNQPQHF
-	TRBV5-5	TRBJ1-1	TRBD1	TGTGCCAGCAGACTAACACAGGGGGCGATGAACACTGAAGCTTTCTTT	CASRLTQGAMNTEAFF
-	TRBV5-4	TRBJ2-5	-	TGTGCCAGCAGCGAAAGACCCGGGGAGACCCAGTACTTC	CASSERPGETQYF
-	TRBV6-2/TRBV6-3	TRBJ1-1	-	TGTGCCAGCAGCCCCACCGGGGGGGCTACTGAAGCTTTCTTT	CASSPTGGATEAFF
-	TRBV5-5	TRBJ2-7	TRBD2	TGTGCCAGCAGCTTGAGCGGGGCCTCCTACGAGCAGTACTTC	CASSLSGASYEQYF
-	TRBV30	TRBJ1-3	-	TGTGCCTGGAACTCGTCCCCTGGAAACACCATATATTTT	CAWNSSPGNTIYF
few	TRBV5-1	TRBJ2-1	TRBD2	TGCGCCAGCAGCTCGGGACTAGAGGCCTCGCGGGGCTACAATGAGCAGTTCTTC	CASSSGLEASRGYNEQFF
-	TRBV28	TRBJ1-3	TRBD1	TGTGCCAGCAGCGCTCCCGGGACAGGGTTCGACCTGGGTGGAAACACCATATATTTT	CASSAPGTGFDLGGNTIYF
-	TRBV11-3	TRBJ2-4	-	TGTGCCAGCAGCTTAAACATAAAAAACATTCAGTACTTC	CASSLNIKNIQYF
-	TRBV6-1	TRBJ2-5	TRBD2	TGTGCCAGCAGTGGGTCCGGGACTAGCAGCTCGGAGACCCAGTACTTC	CASSGSGTSSSETQYF
-	TRBV7-8	TRBJ2-7	TRBD2	TGTGCCAGCAGCTTAGCGATGACTAGCGGAGCCTACGAGCAGTACTTC	CASSLAMTSGAYEQYF
once	TRBV5-1	TRBJ2-5	-	TGCGCCAGCAGCCAAAAGACTGGGCAAGAGACCCAGTACTTC	CASSQKTGQETQYF
-	TRBV12-2	TRBJ2-3	-	TGTGCAAGTCGCTTACCCTGGGGACTAGCGCTAGACACAGATACGCAGTATTTT	CASRLPWGLALDTDTQYF
once	TRBV3-1/TRBV3-2	TRBJ2-1	TRBD2	TGTGCCAGCAGCCAAAGGACTAGCGGGTGGAATGAGCAGTTCTTC	CASSQRTSGWNEQFF
-	TRBV5-1	TRBJ1-4	-	TGCGCCAGCAGCCTCCGGACTGGGGATAATGAAAAACTGTTTTTT	CASSLRTGDNEKLFF
-	TRBV27	TRBJ2-1	TRBD2	TGTGCCAGCAGGGGACTAGCGGGGACTCCGAGCTCCTACAATGAGCAGTTCTTC	CASRGLAGTPSSYNEQFF
-	TRBV28	TRBJ2-3	TRBD1	TGTGCCAGCAGGGAGCTTCCCGGACAGGGGATGGCAGATACGCAGTATTTT	CASRELPGQGMADTQYF
-	TRBV11-3	TRBJ2-1	-	TGTGCCAGCAGGGATAGCGGAGGGGGGGCTAATGAGCAGTTCTTC	CASRDSGGGANEQFF
-	TRBV6-5	TRBJ2-1	TRBD1	TGTGCCAGCATGGAACAGGGGGCGAGAAAGGATGAGCAGTTCTTC	CASMEQGARKDEQFF
-	TRBV7-3	TRBJ1-1	-	TGTGCCAGCAGTTCCTACTCGGGTGAAGCTTTCTTT	CASSSYSGEAFF
-	TRBV15	TRBJ2-2	-	TGTGCCACCAGCAGGGGGGGGCAAAGCGGGGAGCTGTTTTTT	CATSRGGQSGELFF
-	TRBV3-1/TRBV3-2	TRBJ2-7	TRBD1	TGTGCCAGCAGCCAGGCGACAGGGGGCATGAACGAGCAGTACTTC	CASSQATGGMNEQYF
-	TRBV2	TRBJ2-2	TRBD1	TGTGCCAGCAGAGGTCAGGGGGTGCTCGGGGAGCTGTTTTTT	CASRGQGVLGELFF
-	TRBV5-1	TRBJ1-1	TRBD1	TGCGCCAGCAGCCTCAGGACAGGTTCGAGGTCAGCTTTCTTT	CASSLRTGSRSAFF
-	TRBV10-2	TRBJ2-7	TRBD1	TGCGCCAGCAGGGAAACGGGACAGCCCGAGCAGTACTTC	CASRETGQPEQYF
-	TRBV7-3	TRBJ2-3	-	TGTGCCAGCAGCTTAAACGGTGGGAGAGATACGCAGTATTTT	CASSLNGGRDTQYF
-	TRBV3-1/TRBV3-2	TRBJ2-5	TRBD1	TGTGCCAGCAGCACGACAGGGGGCGATGAGACCCAGTACTTC	CASSTTGGDETQYF
-	TRBV27	TRBJ1-1	-	TGTGCCAGCAGTTTCGGTGGGAGAGCTTTCTTT	CASSFGGRAFF
-	TRBV19	TRBJ2-3	TRBD2	TGTGCCAGTAGAAGAGGACTAGCGGGTAGCACAGATACGCAGTATTTT	CASRRGLAGSTDTQYF